This T cell receptor (beta chain) was captured in a study of OX40 agonist ivuxolimab in advanced cancers. On the study more broadly: All patients had ivuxolimab intravenously every 2 weeks at 0.01 to 10 mg/kg. Prior therapy, whether anti-PD-1, anti-PD-L1 or anti-CTLA-4, was allowed, and less than 45% had some. Partial responses occurred in Three dose-escalation patients, one with hepatocellular carcinoma and two with cutaneous melanoma. General study points: At 0.1 to 3.0 mg/kg, clonal expansion of CD4+ and CD8+ blood T cells had occurred by week 6.

V shed 1 base and J shed 1 base, with 5 bases lying between them. CDR3 length: 13 amino acids. Germline V gene data show CDR1 as SGHRS and CDR2 as YFSETQ. The method was immunoSEQ multiplex PCR; TCRdb's version includes in-frame clones alone and lacks a portion of them. Of tens of thousands of clones in the sample, 80% to 90% are singletons; the top ten hold 10% to 12%. As for this clone: Antigen specificity is unknown.

This receptor was taken from an adult with an advanced solid tumor such as melanoma, head and neck, liver or kidney cancer. The sample was CD4+ or CD8+ T cells sorted from blood, taken in a trial of the OX40 agonist ivuxolimab. The rearrangement joins TRBV5-1 to TRBJ1-1; D unclear. The CDR3 loop reads CASSLSKNTEAFF. The DNA for the CDR3 is TGCGCCAGCAGCTTGTCCAAGAACACTGAAGCTTTCTTT.